The clone carrying this T cell receptor (beta chain) was seen many times. Antigen unknown. Looked up from germline, CDR1 is MGHDK and CDR2 is SYGVNS. V was pared by 6 bases and J by 0 bases, with 13 bases between. This CDR3 has 15 residues. This record belongs to a study of T cells after yellow fever vaccination. As for the study in general: Those fractions that held only low numbers of cells were prepared using the SMART-Seq v4 Ultra Low Input RNA kit.

Findings and limits, study-wide: Among primary-vaccination clones, most reappeared after the booster, at around 97% for CD4 and around 91% for CD8.

TCRdb itself ran the 5' RACE reads through MiXCR, one entry per CDR3 protein. The sample records over 300,000 distinct CDR3 sequences, around 7.3% being singletons. The receptor was derived from a man aged 18 to 35 who received the YFV17D yellow fever vaccine. This chain connects TRBV25-1 to TRBJ2-3, with D possibly being TRBD2 (6 bases). The sample here was PBMCs, taken about 41 days after the first yellow fever vaccination. CDR3 DNA sequence: TGTGCCAGCAGCGCTTCGCGGGGTAGCACAGATACGCAGTATTTT. Its translation is CASSASRGSTDTQYF.